The clone carrying this TCR beta chain was seen many times. The antigen remains unidentified. The data belong to a study of T cells in Graves' hyperthyroidism and ophthalmopathy. General study results and limits: Most expanded thyroid clonotypes above 0.001 also appeared in blood. Prediction of ophthalmopathy progression came a median around 6 months pre-onset.

Amplified TCR beta CDR3 regions derived from RNA transcripts. TCR CDR3 underwent first-round RT-PCR with the HTBI primer set. TCRdb passed the multiplex PCR reads through MiXCR, listing each CDR3 protein once. The data hold roughly 500,000 distinct CDR3 sequences, with about 46% observed a single time. With 4 bases clipped from V and 2 bases from J, the junction kept 10 bases outside the gene matches. The CDR3 extends over 18 amino acids. The germline V gene has CDR1 LNHDA and CDR2 SQIVND (reference sequence). Sequencing input: peripheral blood or thyroid tissue (not recorded which). The sequence came from an adult woman with Graves' disease, either hyperthyroidism or ophthalmopathy (not recorded which). This sequence joins TRBV19 and TRBJ2-7; the match to TRBD2 covers 14 bases. CDR3 nucleotides: TGTGCCAGTAGTACCTACGGGACTAGCGGGAGCAGTGCCTACGAGCAGTACTTC. Translated: CASSTYGTSGSSAYEQYF.